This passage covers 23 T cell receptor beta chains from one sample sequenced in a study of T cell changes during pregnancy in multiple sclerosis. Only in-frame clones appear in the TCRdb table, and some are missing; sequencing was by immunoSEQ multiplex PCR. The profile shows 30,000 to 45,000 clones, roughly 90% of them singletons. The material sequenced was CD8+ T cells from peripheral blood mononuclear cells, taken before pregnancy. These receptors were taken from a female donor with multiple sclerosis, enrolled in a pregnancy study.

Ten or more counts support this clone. The CDR3 DNA sequence: TGTGCCAGCAGACCCCGGGGGGGCTTTCTAGAGCAGTACTTC. It specifies CASRPRGGFLEQYF. This chain connects TRBV6-5 to TRBJ2-7; 8 nucleotides line up with TRBD2. The CDR3 totals 14 residues. J was trimmed by 7 bases and V by 6 bases; bases with no gene match: 11. In germline, CDR1 is MNHEY, CDR2 SVGAGI.

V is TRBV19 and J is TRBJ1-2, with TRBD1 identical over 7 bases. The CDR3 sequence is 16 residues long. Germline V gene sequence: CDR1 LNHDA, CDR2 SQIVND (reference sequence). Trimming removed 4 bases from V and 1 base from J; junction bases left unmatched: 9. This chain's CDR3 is CASSNGGTEFNYGYTF. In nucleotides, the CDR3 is TGTGCCAGTAGTAATGGGGGGACAGAGTTTAACTATGGCTACACCTTC.

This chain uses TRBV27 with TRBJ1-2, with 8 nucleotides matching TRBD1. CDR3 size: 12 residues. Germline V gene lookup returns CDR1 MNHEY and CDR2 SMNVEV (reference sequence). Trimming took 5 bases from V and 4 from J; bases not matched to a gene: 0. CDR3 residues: CASSTGGYGYTF. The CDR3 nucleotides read TGTGCCAGCAGTACAGGGGGCTATGGCTACACCTTC.

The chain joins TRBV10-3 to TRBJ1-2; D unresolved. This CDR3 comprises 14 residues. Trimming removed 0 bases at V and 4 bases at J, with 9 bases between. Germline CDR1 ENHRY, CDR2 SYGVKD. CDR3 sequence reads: CAISESRSSYGYTF. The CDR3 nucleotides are TGTGCCATCAGTGAGTCGAGGTCTAGCTATGGCTACACCTTC.

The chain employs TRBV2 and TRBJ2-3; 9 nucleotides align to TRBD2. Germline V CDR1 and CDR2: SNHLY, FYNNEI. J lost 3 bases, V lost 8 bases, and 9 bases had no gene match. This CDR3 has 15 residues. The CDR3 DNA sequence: TGTGCCAGCTGGACGGGGGCGGGAGGGACAGATACGCAGTATTTT. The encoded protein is CASWTGAGGTDTQYF.

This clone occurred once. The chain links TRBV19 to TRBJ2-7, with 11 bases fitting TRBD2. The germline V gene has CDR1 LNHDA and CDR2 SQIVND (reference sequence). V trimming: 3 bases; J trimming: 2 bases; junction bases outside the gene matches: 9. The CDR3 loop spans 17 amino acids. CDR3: CASSILTSGTGAYEQYF. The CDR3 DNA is TGTGCCAGTAGTATTTTGACTAGCGGGACGGGGGCCTACGAGCAGTACTTC.

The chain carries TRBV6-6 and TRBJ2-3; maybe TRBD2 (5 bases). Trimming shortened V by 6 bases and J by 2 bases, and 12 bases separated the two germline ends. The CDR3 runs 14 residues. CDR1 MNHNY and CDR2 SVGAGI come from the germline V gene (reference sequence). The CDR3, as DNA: TGTGCCAGCAGGCTAGCAGAACTCACAGATACGCAGTATTTT. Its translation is CASRLAELTDTQYF.

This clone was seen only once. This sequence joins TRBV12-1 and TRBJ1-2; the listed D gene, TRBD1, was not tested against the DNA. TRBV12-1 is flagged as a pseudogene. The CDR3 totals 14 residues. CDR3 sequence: CASSLTGSEYGYTF. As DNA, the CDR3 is TGTGCCAGCAGCTTAACAGGTTCGGAATATGGCTACACCTTC.

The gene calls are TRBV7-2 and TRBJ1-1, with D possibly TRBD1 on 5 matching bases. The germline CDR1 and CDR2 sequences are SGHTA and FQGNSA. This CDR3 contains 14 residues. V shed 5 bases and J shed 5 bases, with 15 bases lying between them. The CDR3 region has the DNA TGTGCCAGCAGCCCGGCGGGGGGTGGGACTGAAGCTTTCTTT. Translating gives CASSPAGGGTEAFF.

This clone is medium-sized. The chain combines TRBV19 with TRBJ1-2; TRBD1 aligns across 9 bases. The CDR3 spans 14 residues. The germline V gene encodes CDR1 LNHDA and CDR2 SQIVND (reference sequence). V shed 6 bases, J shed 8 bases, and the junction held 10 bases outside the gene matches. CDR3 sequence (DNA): TGTGCCAGTAGCCACGGGACAGGGCGGAAGGGCTACACCTTC. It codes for CASSHGTGRKGYTF.

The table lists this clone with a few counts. The CDR3 DNA reads TGTGCCAGCAGCCTTCCGACAGGGCAGGGGAGCACTGAAGCTTTCTTT. It yields the protein CASSLPTGQGSTEAFF. The chain carries TRBV7-8 and TRBJ1-1, with TRBD1 matching over 7 bases. Germline assignment: CDR1 SGHVS and CDR2 FQNEAQ. The CDR3 is 16 amino acids. The V segment lost 5 bases and the J segment 4 bases; nucleotides outside the gene matches: 13.

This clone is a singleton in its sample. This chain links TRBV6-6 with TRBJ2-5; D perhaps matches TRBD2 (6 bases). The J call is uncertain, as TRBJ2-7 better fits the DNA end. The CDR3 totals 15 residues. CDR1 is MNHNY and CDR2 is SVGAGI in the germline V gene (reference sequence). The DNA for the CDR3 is TGTGCCAGCACCCTCTCGGGGGATAGGTCCTACGAGCAGTACTTC. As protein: CASTLSGDRSYEQYF.

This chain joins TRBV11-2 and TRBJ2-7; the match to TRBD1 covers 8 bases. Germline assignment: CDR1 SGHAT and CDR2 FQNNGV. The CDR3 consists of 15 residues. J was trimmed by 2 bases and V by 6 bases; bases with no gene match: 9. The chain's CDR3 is CASSTGTGPAYEQYF. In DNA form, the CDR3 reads TGTGCCAGCAGTACCGGGACAGGTCCTGCCTACGAGCAGTACTTC.

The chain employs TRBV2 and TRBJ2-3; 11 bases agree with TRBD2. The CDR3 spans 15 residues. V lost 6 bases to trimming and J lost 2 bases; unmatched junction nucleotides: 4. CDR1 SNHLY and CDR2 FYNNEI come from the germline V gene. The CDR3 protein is CASRGGLAVTDTQYF. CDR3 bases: TGTGCCAGCAGGGGGGGACTAGCGGTCACAGATACGCAGTATTTT.

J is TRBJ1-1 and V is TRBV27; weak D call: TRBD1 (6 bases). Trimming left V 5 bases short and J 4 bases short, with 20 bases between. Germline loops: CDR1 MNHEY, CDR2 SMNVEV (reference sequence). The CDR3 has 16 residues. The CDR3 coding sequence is TGTGCCAGCAGTGATCAACCGGGACATCGAAGCACTGAAGCTTTCTTT. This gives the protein CASSDQPGHRSTEAFF.

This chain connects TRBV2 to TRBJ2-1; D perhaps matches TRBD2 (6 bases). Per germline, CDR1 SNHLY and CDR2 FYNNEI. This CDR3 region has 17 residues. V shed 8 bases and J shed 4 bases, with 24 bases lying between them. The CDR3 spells CASLEPAGAGYYNEQFF. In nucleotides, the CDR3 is TGTGCCAGCTTGGAGCCCGCCGGGGCGGGATATTACAATGAGCAGTTCTTC.

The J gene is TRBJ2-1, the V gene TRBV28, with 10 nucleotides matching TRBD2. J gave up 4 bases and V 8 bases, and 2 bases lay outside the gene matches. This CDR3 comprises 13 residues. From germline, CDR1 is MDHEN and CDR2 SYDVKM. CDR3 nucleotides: TGTGCCAGCGGACTAGCGGATTACAATGAGCAGTTCTTC. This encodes CASGLADYNEQFF.

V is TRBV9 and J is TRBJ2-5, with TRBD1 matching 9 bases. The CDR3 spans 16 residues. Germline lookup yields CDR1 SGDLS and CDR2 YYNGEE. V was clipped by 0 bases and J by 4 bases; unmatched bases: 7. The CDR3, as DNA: TGTGCCAGCAGCGTAGAAGGGGGACAGGGCGGAGAGACCCAGTACTTC. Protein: CASSVEGGQGGETQYF.

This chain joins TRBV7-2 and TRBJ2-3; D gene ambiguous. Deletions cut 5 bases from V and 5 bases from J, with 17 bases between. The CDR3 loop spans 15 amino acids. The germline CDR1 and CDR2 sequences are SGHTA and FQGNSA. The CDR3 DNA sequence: TGTGCCAGCAGCCTCCTTTTGGTGTTCGGAGATACGCAGTATTTT. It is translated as CASSLLLVFGDTQYF.

The CDR3 DNA sequence: TGTGCCAGCCCCCCTAGCGGAACATACAATGAGCAGTTCTTC. Translated, it gives CASPPSGTYNEQFF. The rearrangement links TRBV2 to TRBJ2-1; 7 nucleotides agree with TRBD2. The germline V gene has CDR1 SNHLY and CDR2 FYNNEI. There are 14 residues in the CDR3. V was pared by 8 bases and J by 4 bases, with 8 bases of the junction left unmatched.

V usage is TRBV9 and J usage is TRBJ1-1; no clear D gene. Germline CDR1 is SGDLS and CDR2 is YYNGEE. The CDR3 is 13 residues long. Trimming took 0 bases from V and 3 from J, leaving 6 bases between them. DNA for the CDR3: TGTGCCAGCAGCGTAGCCGGGGACACTGAAGCTTTCTTT. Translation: CASSVAGDTEAFF.

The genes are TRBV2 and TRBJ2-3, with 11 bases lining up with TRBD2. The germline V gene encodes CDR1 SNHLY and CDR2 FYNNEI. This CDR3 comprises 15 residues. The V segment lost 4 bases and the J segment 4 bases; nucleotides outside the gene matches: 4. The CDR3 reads CASSVAGGWADTQYF. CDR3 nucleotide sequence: TGTGCCAGCAGTGTAGCGGGAGGGTGGGCAGATACGCAGTATTTT.

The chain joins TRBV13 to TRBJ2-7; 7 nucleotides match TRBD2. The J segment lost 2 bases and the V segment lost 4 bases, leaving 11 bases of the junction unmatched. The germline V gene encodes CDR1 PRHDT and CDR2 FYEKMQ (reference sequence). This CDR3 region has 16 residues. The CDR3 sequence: CASSSRTSGTPYEQYF. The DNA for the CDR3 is TGTGCCAGCAGCTCGAGGACCAGCGGGACCCCCTACGAGCAGTACTTC.